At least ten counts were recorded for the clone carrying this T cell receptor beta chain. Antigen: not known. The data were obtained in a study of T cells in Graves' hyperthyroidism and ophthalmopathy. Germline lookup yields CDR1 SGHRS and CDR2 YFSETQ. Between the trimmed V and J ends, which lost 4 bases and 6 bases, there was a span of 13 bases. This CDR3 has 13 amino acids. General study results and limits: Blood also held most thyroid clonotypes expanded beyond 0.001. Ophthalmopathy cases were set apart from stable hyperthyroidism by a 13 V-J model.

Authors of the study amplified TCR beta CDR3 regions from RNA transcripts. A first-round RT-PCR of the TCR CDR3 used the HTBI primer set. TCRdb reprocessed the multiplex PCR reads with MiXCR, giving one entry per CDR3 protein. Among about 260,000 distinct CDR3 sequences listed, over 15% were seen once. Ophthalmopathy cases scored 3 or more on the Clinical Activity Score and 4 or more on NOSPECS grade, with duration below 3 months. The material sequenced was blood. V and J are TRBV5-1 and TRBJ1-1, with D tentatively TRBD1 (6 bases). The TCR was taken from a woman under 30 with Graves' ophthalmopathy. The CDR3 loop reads CASSIGGEAEAFF. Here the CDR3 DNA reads TGCGCCAGCAGCATAGGGGGGGAGGCTGAAGCTTTCTTT. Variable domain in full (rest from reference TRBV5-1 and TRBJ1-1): KAGVTQTPRYLIKTRGQQVTLSCSPISGHRSVSWYQQTPGQGLQFLFEYFSETQRNKGNFPGRFSGRQFSNSRSEMNVSTLELGDSALYLCASSIGGEAEAFFGQGTRLTVV.